This entry lists 17 T cell receptor beta chains sequenced from one sample in a study of blood T cell repertoires in COVID-19. Only in-frame clones appear in the TCRdb table, and some are missing; sequencing was by immunoSEQ multiplex PCR. The table includes 150,000 to 200,000 clones, roughly 80% detected once. Sample: PBMCs or T cells enriched from blood (not recorded which). The receptors were sampled from a woman aged 55-69 years with acute COVID-19.

CDR3 nucleotide sequence: TGTGCCAGCTCAGCTTACCGGGACAGCGAACCCCTCCACTTT. It yields the protein CASSAYRDSEPLHF. This chain connects TRBV18 to TRBJ1-6, with TRBD1 matching over 7 bases. The germline gives CDR1 KGHSH, CDR2 LQKENI. Trimming removed 5 bases from V and 12 bases from J; junction bases left unmatched: 10. The CDR3 has 14 residues.

The V gene is TRBV24-1, the J gene TRBJ2-1; TRBD2 matches 7 bases. V gave up 7 bases and J gave up 7 bases; unmatched junction bases: 12. The CDR3 extends over 15 amino acids. CDR1 and CDR2 (germline): KGHDR, SFDVKD. This chain's CDR3 is CATSRSGVITNEQFF. In nucleotides, the CDR3 is TGTGCCACCAGCAGAAGCGGGGTGATAACGAATGAGCAGTTCTTC.

The rearrangement links TRBV19 to TRBJ1-1, with 7 bases fitting TRBD1. CDR1 and CDR2 from the germline V gene are LNHDA and SQIVND (reference sequence). This CDR3 is 14 amino acids long. The V gene end was trimmed by 5 bases and the J gene end by 5 bases; junction bases not matched to a gene: 8. Here the CDR3 reads CASSFGQAGTEAFF. In nucleotides, the CDR3 is TGTGCCAGTAGTTTTGGACAGGCTGGTACTGAAGCTTTCTTT.

CDR3 sequence: CAFRGRNYGYTF. As DNA, the CDR3 is TGTGCCTTCCGAGGCAGAAACTATGGCTACACCTTC. The chain has TRBV30 and TRBJ1-2; D is ambiguous. Germline-derived CDR1 and CDR2 are GTSNPN and SVGIG (reference sequence). V shed 7 bases and J shed 2 bases, with 11 bases lying between them. The CDR3 contains 12 residues.

The rearrangement joins TRBV12-3 or TRBV12-4 to TRBJ1-5; D is possibly TRBD1 (6 bases). This CDR3 is 13 amino acids long. The V end was cut by 5 bases, the J end by 6 bases, with 11 bases between. CDR3 sequence: CASSKQGAQPQHF. Here the CDR3 DNA reads TGTGCCAGCAGTAAACAGGGAGCTCAGCCCCAGCATTTT.

This clone was counted between two and nine times. The chain uses TRBV19 and TRBJ1-5; 11 bases fit TRBD1. The CDR3 is made up of 16 amino acids. The ends lost 2 bases at V and 9 bases at J; junction bases unmatched: 9. From germline, CDR1 is LNHDA and CDR2 SQIVND (reference sequence). CDR3 DNA: TGTGCCAGTAGTATAATGGCGGACAGGGGGCTAGGGCCCCAGCATTTT. Translation gives CASSIMADRGLGPQHF.

This clone was seen many times. Other nucleotide sequences from this sample produce the same CDR3. The genes are TRBV3-1 (or the pseudogene TRBV3-2) and TRBJ2-1, with TRBD2 matching 8 bases. CDR3 length: 15 amino acids. The germline CDR1 and CDR2 sequences are LGHDT and YNNKEL (reference sequence). The V and J ends lost 0 bases and 5 bases, in that order; junction bases with no gene match: 3. In DNA, the CDR3 is TGTGCCAGCAGCCAAGATGGGACTAGTCACAATGAGCAGTTCTTC. As protein: CASSQDGTSHNEQFF.

The rearrangement links TRBV5-1 to TRBJ1-1; D might be TRBD1 (6 bases). The CDR3 loop spans 14 amino acids. Looked up from germline, CDR1 is SGHRS and CDR2 is YFSETQ. V was cut by 4 bases and J by 1 base, with 11 bases left in between. The CDR3 nucleotides read TGCGCCAGCAGCCCAGGACAGACGAACACTGAAGCTTTCTTT. Translation gives CASSPGQTNTEAFF.

This chain uses TRBV21-1 with TRBJ1-6. TRBV21-1 is a documented pseudogene. This CDR3 has 17 residues. CDR3 coding DNA: TGTGCCAGCCGGGTTCGTGGTGCAAGCTCCTATAATTCACCCCTCCACTTT. Protein sequence: CASRVRGASSYNSPLHF.

This rearrangement joins TRBV3-1 (or the pseudogene TRBV3-2) to TRBJ2-1; weak D call: TRBD1 (6 bases). The germline V gene has CDR1 LGHDT and CDR2 YNNKEL (reference sequence). Trimming took 3 bases from V and 4 from J, leaving 13 bases between them. CDR3 length: 15 amino acids. This CDR3 is CASSQNGDIYNEQFF. CDR3 coding DNA: TGTGCCAGCAGCCAGAACGGGGACATATACAATGAGCAGTTCTTC.

The gene calls are TRBV18 and TRBJ2-5; 7 nucleotides line up with TRBD1. V lost 3 bases, J lost 5 bases, and 9 bases stayed unmatched. This CDR3 comprises 15 residues. Germline V lookup: CDR1 KGHSH, CDR2 LQKENI. This CDR3 reads CASSPIEGAGETQYF. As DNA, the CDR3 is TGTGCCAGCTCACCCATTGAGGGGGCTGGGGAGACCCAGTACTTC.

In DNA form, the CDR3 reads TGTGCCAGCAGCCAAGGGACAGGAAACACTGAAGCTTTCTTT. This translates into CASSQGTGNTEAFF. The rearrangement links TRBV7-9 to TRBJ1-1, with TRBD1 matching over 8 bases. The CDR3 is made up of 14 amino acids. J was trimmed by 2 bases and V by 5 bases; bases with no gene match: 4. Germline assignment: CDR1 SEHNR and CDR2 FQNEAQ (reference sequence).

This clone was seen a single time. The chain recombines TRBV24-1 with TRBJ1-5, with TRBD1 matching over 7 bases. Trimming cost V 3 bases and J 2 bases; bases outside gene matches: 6. The CDR3 runs to 16 residues. Per germline, CDR1 KGHDR and CDR2 SFDVKD. CDR3 region: CATSDPTGSGNQPQHF. CDR3 coding DNA: TGTGCCACCAGTGATCCGACAGGGTCTGGCAATCAGCCCCAGCATTTT.

This chain links TRBV6-5 with TRBJ1-2; tentative D call: TRBD1 (5 bases). The V gene lost 5 bases and the J gene lost 0 bases, with 7 bases spanning the gap. The length of the CDR3 is 13 residues. Germline lookup yields CDR1 MNHEY and CDR2 SVGAGI. Here the CDR3 DNA reads TGTGCCAGCAGTCCAGGGTCTAACTATGGCTACACCTTC. Its translation is CASSPGSNYGYTF.

The genes are TRBV10-3 and TRBJ1-2; 7 nucleotides agree with TRBD1. V shed 4 bases and J 2 bases; nucleotides not matched to a gene: 7. The CDR3 length is 15 residues. Germline V gene data show CDR1 as ENHRY and CDR2 as SYGVKD. This CDR3 is CAISGGGQENYGYTF. Here the CDR3 DNA reads TGTGCCATCAGTGGGGGAGGACAGGAAAACTATGGCTACACCTTC.

This clone has just one count. The V and J genes are TRBV6-5 and TRBJ1-5; tentatively, D is TRBD1 (6 bases). V lost 0 bases to trimming and J lost 7 bases, with 13 bases between them. The CDR3 loop spans 15 amino acids. Germline lookup yields CDR1 MNHEY and CDR2 SVGAGI. CDR3 amino acids: CASSYSQGLGQPQHF. DNA for the CDR3: TGTGCCAGCAGTTACTCGCAGGGGCTAGGGCAGCCCCAGCATTTT.

This chain links TRBV19 with TRBJ1-5; 8 positions agree with TRBD1. The junction had 10 bases not matched to a gene; V was cut back by 5 bases and J by 1 base. CDR1 and CDR2 from the germline V gene are LNHDA and SQIVND (reference sequence). CDR3 length equals 17 residues. CDR3 nucleotide sequence: TGTGCCAGTAGTCTGGACAGGGTAGGTCGGAGCAATCAGCCCCAGCATTTT. It codes for CASSLDRVGRSNQPQHF.